The clone carrying this T cell receptor beta chain was counted once. Its matching antigen is unknown. This sample was included in a study of shared clonotypes between healthy human individuals. Study-wide points: Clonotypes shared by all four donors outscored non-shared clonotypes in generation probability. Sample collection involved blood only; tissue repertoires are likely different.

The assay ran at deep level. Assay: immunoSEQ multiplex PCR; the TCRdb copy retains only in-frame clones and omits some. The sample gives over 1.4 million clones, about 96% of which show up once; over 1% is in the top ten. This CDR3 is 13 amino acids long. Germline CDR1 is MDHEN and CDR2 is SYDVKM. Trimming removed 3 bases at V and 6 bases at J, with 9 bases between. The healthy adult donors were HIV-negative and reported no recent acute infections or vaccinations. This TCR came from a man under 40 in good health. What was sequenced was naive CD4+ T cells sorted from blood. Noted subset: CD45RA+ positively selected. V and J are TRBV28 and TRBJ2-1; unclear D gene. CDR3 DNA sequence: TGTGCCAGCAGTTTCCGGCCTCCCAATGAGCAGTTCTTC. This translates into CASSFRPPNEQFF.